This T cell receptor (beta chain) was captured by sequencing in a study of CD8 T cells in Susac syndrome. Findings of the study overall: An acknowledgment was made by the study that its TCR sequencing and HLA analysis involved relatively few individuals.

Concerning this clonotype: Its cognate antigen is unknown.

The CDR3 is 16 amino acids. Germline lookup yields CDR1 DFQATT and CDR2 SNEGSKA (reference sequence). V was trimmed by 3 bases and J by 0 bases, leaving 15 bases between them. After extraction with the RNeasy kit, roughly 0.45 to 1 ug of the RNA was reverse transcribed using random hexamers. immunoSEQ multiplex PCR amplified TCR beta CDR3 across 54 Vbeta, 13 Jbeta. TCRdb called the immunoSEQ multiplex PCR reads again in MiXCR, with one record for every CDR3 protein. This sample yields 150,000 to 200,000 distinct CDR3 sequences, of which 90% to 95% are seen a single time; over 0.075% belongs to the top ten.

The sequence derives from a human donor with Susac syndrome. The chain has TRBV20-1 and TRBJ1-5; the D gene is possibly TRBD1 (5 bases). Material for sequencing was CD4+ T cells from PBMCs. The CDR3 sequence is CSARGIDSYSNQPQHF. The CDR3 DNA sequence: TGCAGTGCTAGGGGGATTGACAGCTATAGCAATCAGCCCCAGCATTTT.